Below, 26 T cell receptor beta chains from the same sample are listed, as sequenced in a study of beta chain features in type 1 diabetes (dated by TCRdb to 2016 to 2018). Library preparation employed the immunoSEQ multiplex PCR assay. All of the isolated RNA was reverse transcribed with the High Capacity cDNA Reverse Transcription Kit, so expressed TCRB transcripts were sequenced. TCRdb's version of the immuneACCESS table is confined to in-frame rearrangements and falls short of the full clone set. An unresolved V gene accounts for under half of the shortfall where checked; the remainder is of unknown origin. A total of hundreds of thousands of clones appear in this sample, over 12% of them only once. The top ten clonotypes cover just under 0.04% of the sample. What these receptors recognize is not known. General conclusions and limits of the study: A moderate but significant shortening of TCRB CDR3 length was observed in type 1 diabetes patients in all four CD4+ subsets.

Sequencing was carried out using naive CD4+ T cells from blood. In light of the paper, this sample's cell subset or site label describes: true naive CD4+ T cells. Receptor source: a man between 18 and 35 years old with type 1 diabetes.

This clone has only a few counts. V is TRBV19 and J is TRBJ1-1; TRBD1 matches 8 bases. The V and J ends lost 4 bases and 7 bases, in that order; junction bases with no gene match: 2. This CDR3 has 12 residues. Germline V gene sequence: CDR1 LNHDA, CDR2 SQIVND (reference sequence). In DNA form, the CDR3 reads TGTGCCAGTAGTAGGGACAGGATTGAAGCTTTCTTT. Amino acids: CASSRDRIEAFF.

This clone was seen a handful of times. V is TRBV29-1 and J is TRBJ2-1; weak D call: TRBD1 (6 bases). The CDR3 totals 14 residues. CDR1 and CDR2 (germline): SQVTM, ANQGSEA. The DNA for the CDR3 is TGCACCGTCCTAGCCAGGGGAACGCGGGATGAGCAGTTCTTC. Protein product: CTVLARGTRDEQFF.

As regards this clone: This sample includes further DNA sequences coding for the same CDR3. This sequence joins TRBV5-1 and TRBJ2-5; D is ambiguous. The germline gives CDR1 SGHRS, CDR2 YFSETQ. V gave up 0 bases and J gave up 3 bases, with 6 bases separating them. There are 13 residues in the CDR3. CDR3 nucleotides: TGCGCCAGCAGCTTGGCCAGAGAAGAGACCCAGTACTTC. Translation gives CASSLAREETQYF.

The chain is built from TRBV18 and TRBJ1-2; D remains unclear. The germline V gene encodes CDR1 KGHSH and CDR2 LQKENI. Trimming shortened V by 0 bases and J by 4 bases, and 9 bases separated the two germline ends. This CDR3 region has 14 residues. The CDR3 sequence: CASSPPGPFYGYTF. CDR3 nucleotide sequence: TGTGCCAGCTCACCACCTGGCCCGTTCTATGGCTACACCTTC. Based on the CDR3 plus reference TRBV18 and TRBJ1-2, the full variable domain is NAGVMQNPRHLVRRRGQEARLRCSPMKGHSHVYWYRQLPEEGLKFMVYLQKENIIDESGMPKERFSAEFPKEGPSILRIQQVVRGDSAAYFCASSPPGPFYGYTFGSGTRLTVV.

This clone has more than one count but fewer than ten. The rearrangement uses TRBV9 and TRBJ2-4; D perhaps matches TRBD1 (5 bases). This CDR3 region has 17 residues. Deletions cut 0 bases from V and 0 bases from J, with 13 bases between. Per the germline V gene, CDR1 is SGDLS and CDR2 is YYNGEE. The CDR3 sequence: CASSVGGPRLAKNIQYF. CDR3 bases: TGTGCCAGCAGCGTAGGGGGCCCAAGGCTAGCCAAAAACATTCAGTACTTC.

This clone appeared a few times. The rearrangement joins TRBV27 to TRBJ2-1; a weak D match, TRBD1 (5 bases). V was pared by 2 bases and J by 7 bases, with 27 bases between. The CDR3 totals 19 residues. CDR1 is MNHEY and CDR2 is SMNVEV in the germline V gene (reference sequence). The CDR3 nucleotides read TGTGCCAGCAGTTTACTTTTGTACATCGGGCCCACGAAGGGGAATGAGCAGTTCTTC. This sequence encodes CASSLLLYIGPTKGNEQFF.

This clone was seen more than once but under ten times. The chain joins TRBV13 to TRBJ1-2; a weak D match, TRBD1 (6 bases). V dropped 5 bases and J dropped 4 bases, with 14 bases sitting between them. This CDR3 is built from 14 residues. The germline gives CDR1 PRHDT, CDR2 FYEKMQ (reference sequence). In nucleotides, the CDR3 is TGTGCCAGCAGCGCACAGGGTGCCCTCTATGGCTACACCTTC. The encoded protein is CASSAQGALYGYTF.

This clone showed up just a few times. The rearrangement joins TRBV30 to TRBJ2-3; perhaps TRBD2 as D (6 bases). Germline V gene data show CDR1 as GTSNPN and CDR2 as SVGIG (reference sequence). V gave up 2 bases and J gave up 0 bases, with 18 bases separating them. The CDR3 runs 17 residues. CDR3 in amino acids: CAWSPNRDLPSTDTQYF. In DNA form, the CDR3 reads TGTGCCTGGAGTCCGAACCGGGACTTACCTAGCACAGATACGCAGTATTTT. Variable domain in full (rest from reference TRBV30 and TRBJ2-3): SQTIHQWPATLVQPVGSPLSLECTVEGTSNPNLYWYRQAAGRGLQLLFYSVGIGQISSEVPQNLSASRPQDRQFILSSKKLLLSDSGFYLCAWSPNRDLPSTDTQYFGPGTRLTVL.

The V and J genes are TRBV7-2 and TRBJ2-7, with D perhaps assigned TRBD1 or TRBD2 (5 bases each). The CDR3 totals 14 residues. Between the trimmed V and J ends, which lost 3 bases and 6 bases, there was a span of 15 bases. Germline V gene lookup returns CDR1 SGHTA and CDR2 FQGNSA. The CDR3 reads CASSFGGFPSEQYF. Written as DNA, the CDR3 is TGTGCCAGCAGCTTTGGGGGTTTCCCGTCCGAGCAGTACTTC. Using reference TRBV7-2 and TRBJ2-7 for the parts outside the CDR3, the full variable domain is GAGVSQSPSNKVTEKGKDVELRCDPISGHTALYWYRQSLGQGLEFLIYFQGNSAPDKSGLPSDRFSAERTGGSVSTLTIQRTQQEDSAVYLCASSFGGFPSEQYFGPGTRLTVT.

The rearrangement joins TRBV30 to TRBJ2-5; tentative D call: TRBD2 (5 bases). Trimming removed 5 bases from V and 4 bases from J, with 20 bases in between. This CDR3 comprises 15 residues. CDR1 is GTSNPN, CDR2 SVGIG, per germline (reference sequence). The CDR3 nucleotides are TGTGCCTGGGGACCACGGGGTTTGCTCCGAGAGACCCAGTACTTC. It yields the protein CAWGPRGLLRETQYF.

Only a few counts were recorded for this clone. The V and J genes are TRBV19 and TRBJ2-1; D possibly corresponds to TRBD2 (6 bases). The CDR3 has 15 amino acids. V dropped 3 bases and J dropped 7 bases, with 16 bases sitting between them. Germline V lookup: CDR1 LNHDA, CDR2 SQIVND (reference sequence). The CDR3 DNA reads as TGTGCCAGTAGTATCGGCGGGACCGTACCGAATGAGCAGTTCTTC. Its translation: CASSIGGTVPNEQFF.

This clone has only a few counts. The chain is built from TRBV5-6 and TRBJ1-2; TRBD1 agrees at 8 bases. The CDR3 sequence is 14 residues long. V lost 0 bases, J lost 8 bases, and 6 bases stayed unmatched. The V gene's germline CDR1 is SGHDT and CDR2 YYEEEE. The CDR3, as DNA: TGTGCCAGCAGCTTGGTGCAGGGGGCGGGAGGCTACACCTTC. It yields the protein CASSLVQGAGGYTF.

The V and J genes are TRBV2 and TRBJ2-6; the D gene is possibly TRBD1 (8 bases). Germline V gives CDR1 SNHLY, CDR2 FYNNEI. The CDR3 covers 15 residues. Deletions cut 5 bases from V and 9 bases from J, with 17 bases between. The CDR3 DNA follows: TGTGCCAGCAGTCCACAGGGGGGGACCTTCAACGTCCTGACTTTC. Protein sequence: CASSPQGGTFNVLTF.

This chain joins TRBV30 and TRBJ2-7; no firm D call. Trimming pared 2 bases from V and 3 bases from J, leaving 8 bases between. Germline V CDR1 and CDR2: GTSNPN, SVGIG (reference sequence). This CDR3 has 12 amino acids. CDR3 coding DNA: TGTGCCTGGAGTAGGCTTCTCTACGAGCAGTACTTC. Translated: CAWSRLLYEQYF.

This chain links TRBV15 with TRBJ2-7, with TRBD1 as a possible D gene (6 bases). V gave up 5 bases and J gave up 4 bases, with 21 bases separating them. This CDR3 spans 16 amino acids. Germline V CDR1 and CDR2: LNHNV, YYDKDF (reference sequence). CDR3 loop: CATSGPLETGKYEQYF. For the CDR3, the DNA is TGTGCCACCAGCGGACCCTTGGAGACAGGCAAGTACGAGCAGTACTTC.

This clone was detected a few times. The CDR3, as DNA: TGTGCCAGCAAAGGGTGGAATGAGCTAACATACAATGAGCAGTTCTTC. It translates to CASKGWNELTYNEQFF. V is TRBV11-1 and J is TRBJ2-1; D gene uncertain. This CDR3 is built from 16 residues. CDR1 is SGHAT and CDR2 is FQDESV in the germline V gene (reference sequence). The V end lost 7 bases, the J end lost 4 bases, and 20 bases lay between the germline ends.

The CDR3, as DNA: TGTGCCAGCAGCGATAACTTGAACACTGAAGCTTTCTTT. Residues: CASSDNLNTEAFF. This chain links TRBV11-1 with TRBJ1-1; no clear D gene. The germline gives CDR1 SGHAT, CDR2 FQDESV (reference sequence). The CDR3 consists of 13 residues. Trimming stripped 5 bases from V and 0 bases from J, with 7 bases between.

The sample holds a few counts of this clone. The genes are TRBV18 and TRBJ2-3, with 11 bases fitting TRBD2. The J segment lost 3 bases and the V segment lost 5 bases, leaving 10 bases of the junction unmatched. CDR1 is KGHSH, CDR2 LQKENI, per germline. The CDR3 contains 17 residues. The CDR3 nucleotides are TGTGCCAGCTCAACACAAACGGGACTAGCGGTTACAGATACGCAGTATTTT. Encoded protein: CASSTQTGLAVTDTQYF.

The chain is built from TRBV2 and TRBJ2-7; D is ambiguous. This CDR3 region has 13 residues. The V end lost 4 bases, the J end lost 5 bases, and 12 bases lay between the germline ends. Germline-derived CDR1 and CDR2 are SNHLY and FYNNEI. The CDR3 protein is CASSARLDDEQYF. The CDR3, as DNA: TGTGCCAGCAGTGCAAGACTTGACGACGAGCAGTACTTC.

This clone was seen only a few times. This sequence joins TRBV5-1 and TRBJ2-1, with 7 bases matching TRBD1. This CDR3 contains 16 residues. Trimming removed 4 bases from V and 1 base from J; junction bases left unmatched: 8. Germline V gene lookup returns CDR1 SGHRS and CDR2 YFSETQ. CDR3 bases: TGCGCCAGCAGCACATCGAACAGGGGATCCTACAATGAGCAGTTCTTC. This encodes CASSTSNRGSYNEQFF.

In its sample, this clone was seen a few times. The rearrangement links TRBV30 to TRBJ1-5, with 7 bases that match TRBD1. J gave up 3 bases and V 2 bases, and 4 bases lay outside the gene matches. Germline CDR1 is GTSNPN and CDR2 is SVGIG (reference sequence). The CDR3 is 14 amino acids. The CDR3 loop reads CAWSTGQFNQPQHF. Written as DNA, the CDR3 is TGTGCCTGGAGTACGGGACAGTTCAATCAGCCCCAGCATTTT. The whole variable domain, filled in from reference TRBV30 and TRBJ1-5, reads SQTIHQWPATLVQPVGSPLSLECTVEGTSNPNLYWYRQAAGRGLQLLFYSVGIGQISSEVPQNLSASRPQDRQFILSSKKLLLSDSGFYLCAWSTGQFNQPQHFGDGTRLSIL.

This clone was observed a few times. The J gene is TRBJ2-3, the V gene TRBV11-2, with D maybe TRBD1 (5 bases). The V and J ends lost 5 bases and 8 bases respectively, with 8 bases between them. CDR1 is SGHAT and CDR2 is FQNNGV in the germline V gene. There are 11 residues in the CDR3. CDR3 sequence (DNA): TGTGCCAGCAGCGTAGGGGTTACGCAGTATTTT. The encoded protein is CASSVGVTQYF.

This clone appeared a few times. The chain employs TRBV4-1 and TRBJ1-1; unclear D gene. Trimming stripped 3 bases from V and 0 bases from J, with 8 bases between. The CDR3 loop spans 14 amino acids. Germline V lookup: CDR1 MGHRA, CDR2 YSYEKL. CDR3 DNA sequence: TGCGCCAGCAGCCACCCGCCGGTGAACACTGAAGCTTTCTTT. Translated, it gives CASSHPPVNTEAFF.

This chain links TRBV7-2 with TRBJ2-7; tentative D call: TRBD2 (6 bases). Germline V CDR1 and CDR2: SGHTA, FQGNSA. With 1 base removed from V and 9 bases from J, the gap between germline ends came to 22 bases. The CDR3 spans 16 residues. CDR3 sequence reads: CASSLDGTVYYERQYF. As DNA, the CDR3 is TGTGCCAGCAGCTTAGACGGGACTGTATACTACGAGCGGCAGTACTTC. Complete variable domain (other parts from reference TRBV7-2 and TRBJ2-7): GAGVSQSPSNKVTEKGKDVELRCDPISGHTALYWYRQSLGQGLEFLIYFQGNSAPDKSGLPSDRFSAERTGGSVSTLTIQRTQQEDSAVYLCASSLDGTVYYERQYFGPGTRLTVT.

V and J are TRBV6-5 and TRBJ2-7; D perhaps matches TRBD2 (5 bases). The length of the CDR3 is 13 residues. The ends were cut back, 2 bases at V and 2 bases at J, with 7 bases in the middle. Germline loops: CDR1 MNHEY, CDR2 SVGAGI. This CDR3 reads CASSYGGPYEQYF. The CDR3 region has the DNA TGTGCCAGCAGTTACGGAGGTCCCTACGAGCAGTACTTC.

The chain's CDR3 is CASSLRAGAAEAFF. The CDR3 bases are TGTGCCAGCAGCTTAAGGGCAGGGGCGGCTGAAGCTTTCTTT. The rearrangement uses TRBV11-2 and TRBJ1-1; D is possibly TRBD1 (6 bases). This CDR3 spans 14 amino acids. The V end was cut by 2 bases, the J end by 6 bases, with 13 bases between. The germline gives CDR1 SGHAT, CDR2 FQNNGV. Full variable domain (rest looked up from reference TRBV11-2 and TRBJ1-1): EAGVAQSPRYKIIEKRQSVAFWCNPISGHATLYWYQQILGQGPKLLIQFQNNGVVDDSQLPKDRFSAERLKGVDSTLKIQPAKLEDSAVYLCASSLRAGAAEAFFGQGTRLTVV.